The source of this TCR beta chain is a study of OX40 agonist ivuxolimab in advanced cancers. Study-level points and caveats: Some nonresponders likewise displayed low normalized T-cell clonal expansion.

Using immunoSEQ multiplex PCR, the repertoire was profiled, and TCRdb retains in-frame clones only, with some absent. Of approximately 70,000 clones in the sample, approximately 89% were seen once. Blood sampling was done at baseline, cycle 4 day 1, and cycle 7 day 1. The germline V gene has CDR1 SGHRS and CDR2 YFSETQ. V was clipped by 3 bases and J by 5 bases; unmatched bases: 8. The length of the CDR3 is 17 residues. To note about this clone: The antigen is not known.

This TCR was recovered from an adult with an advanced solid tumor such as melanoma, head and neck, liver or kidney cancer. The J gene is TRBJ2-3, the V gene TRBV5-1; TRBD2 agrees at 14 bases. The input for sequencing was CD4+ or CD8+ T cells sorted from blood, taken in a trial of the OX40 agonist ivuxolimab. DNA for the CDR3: TGCGCCAGCAGCTCCCAAGGACTAGCGGGGGGATTAGATACGCAGTATTTT. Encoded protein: CASSSQGLAGGLDTQYF.